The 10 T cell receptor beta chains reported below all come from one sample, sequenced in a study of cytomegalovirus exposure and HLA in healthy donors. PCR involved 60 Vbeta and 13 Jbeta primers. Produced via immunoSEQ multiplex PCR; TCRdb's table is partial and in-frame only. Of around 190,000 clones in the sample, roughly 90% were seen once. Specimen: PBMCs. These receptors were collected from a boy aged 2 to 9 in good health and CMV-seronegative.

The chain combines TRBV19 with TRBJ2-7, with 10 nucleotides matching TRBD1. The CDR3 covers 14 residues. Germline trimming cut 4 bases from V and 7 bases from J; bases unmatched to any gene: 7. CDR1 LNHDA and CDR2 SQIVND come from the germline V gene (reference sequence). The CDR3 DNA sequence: TGTGCCAGTAGTACGACAGGGGGCATTGGAGAGCAGTACTTC. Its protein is CASSTTGGIGEQYF.

Here the CDR3 reads CASSFFRDRVPYEQYF. The CDR3 DNA follows: TGTGCCAGCAGCTTTTTCCGGGACAGGGTTCCCTACGAGCAGTACTTC. The chain joins TRBV7-3 to TRBJ2-7; 9 bases are a match to TRBD1. Germline loops: CDR1 SGHTA, CDR2 FQGTGA. V lost 3 bases, J lost 2 bases, and 8 bases stayed unmatched. This CDR3 is built from 16 residues.

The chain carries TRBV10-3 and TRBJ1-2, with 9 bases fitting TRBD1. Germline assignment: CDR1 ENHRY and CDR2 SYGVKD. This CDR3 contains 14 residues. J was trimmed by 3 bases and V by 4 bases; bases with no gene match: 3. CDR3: CAISGQGGDYGYTF. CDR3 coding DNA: TGTGCCATCAGTGGACAGGGGGGTGACTATGGCTACACCTTC.

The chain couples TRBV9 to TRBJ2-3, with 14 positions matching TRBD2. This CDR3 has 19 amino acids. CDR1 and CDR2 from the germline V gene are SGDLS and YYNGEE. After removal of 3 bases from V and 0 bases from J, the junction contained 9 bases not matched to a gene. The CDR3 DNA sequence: TGTGCCAGCAGCGGGACTAGCGGGGGGACCACCCGTAGCACAGATACGCAGTATTTT. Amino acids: CASSGTSGGTTRSTDTQYF.

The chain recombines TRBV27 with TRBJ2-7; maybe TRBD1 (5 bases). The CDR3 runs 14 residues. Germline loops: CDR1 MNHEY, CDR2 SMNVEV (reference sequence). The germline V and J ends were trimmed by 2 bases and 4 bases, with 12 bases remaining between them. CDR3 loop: CASSLVGPEYEQYF. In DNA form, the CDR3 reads TGTGCCAGCAGTTTAGTGGGGCCGGAATACGAGCAGTACTTC.

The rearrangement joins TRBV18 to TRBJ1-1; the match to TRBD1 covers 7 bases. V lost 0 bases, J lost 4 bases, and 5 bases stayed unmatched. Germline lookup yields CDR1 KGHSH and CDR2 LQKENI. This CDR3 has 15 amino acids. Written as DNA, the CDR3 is TGTGCCAGCTCACCACCGACAGGGAAGATCACTGAAGCTTTCTTT. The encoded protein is CASSPPTGKITEAFF.

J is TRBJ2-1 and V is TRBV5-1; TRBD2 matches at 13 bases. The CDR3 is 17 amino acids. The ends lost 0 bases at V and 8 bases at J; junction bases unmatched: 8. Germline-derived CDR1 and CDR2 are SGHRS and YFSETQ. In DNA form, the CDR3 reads TGCGCCAGCAGCTTGGGACTAGCGGGAGGCTTGTGGGATGAGCAGTTCTTC. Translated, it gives CASSLGLAGGLWDEQFF.

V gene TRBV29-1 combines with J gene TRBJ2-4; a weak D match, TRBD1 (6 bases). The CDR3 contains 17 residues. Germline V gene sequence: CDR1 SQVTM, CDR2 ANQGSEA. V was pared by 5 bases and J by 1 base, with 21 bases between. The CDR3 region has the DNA TGCAGCGTTTCATCCAGGGGAGAAGTATCGGCCAAAAACATTCAGTACTTC. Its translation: CSVSSRGEVSAKNIQYF.

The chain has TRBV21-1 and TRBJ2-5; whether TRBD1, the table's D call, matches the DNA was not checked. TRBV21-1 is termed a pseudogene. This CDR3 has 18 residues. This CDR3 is CASSNNSMGQSLGETQYF. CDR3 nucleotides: TGTGCCAGCAGCAACAACTCTATGGGACAGAGCCTTGGGGAGACCCAGTACTTC.

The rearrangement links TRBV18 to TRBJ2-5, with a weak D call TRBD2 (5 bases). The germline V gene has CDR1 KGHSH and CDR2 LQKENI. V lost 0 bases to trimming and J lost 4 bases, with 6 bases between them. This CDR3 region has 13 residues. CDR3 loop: CASSPPSAETQYF. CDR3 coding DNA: TGTGCCAGCTCACCACCTAGCGCAGAGACCCAGTACTTC.